The source of this TCR beta chain is a study of T-cell memory formation after mild COVID-19. General study findings and limits: Detection of some responders pre-infection suggested pre-existing cross-reactive memory T cells participated.

Points on this clonotype: Its antigen is unidentified.

Trimming took 3 bases from V and 1 from J, leaving 10 bases between them. The germline gives CDR1 SGHKS, CDR2 YYEKEE (reference sequence). There are 14 residues in the CDR3. TCRdb reanalysed the 5' RACE reads using MiXCR and keeps one entry per CDR3 protein. The data contain 530,000 or so distinct CDR3 sequences, roughly 17% of them seen just once; the ten biggest clones take up less than 10%. The chain combines TRBV5-5 with TRBJ1-2; D is uncertain. Sequencing was performed on PBMCs or a T cell subset sorted from them (not recorded which). The receptor comes from an adult woman who had mild COVID-19 (a few samples of this study predate the infection). Cell type and time point are not known. CDR3 nucleotide sequence: TGTGCCAGCAGCTACTGGAACCTTAACTATGGCTACACCTTC. Translating it yields CASSYWNLNYGYTF. Full variable domain (remainder filled in from reference TRBV5-5 and TRBJ1-2): DAGVTQSPTHLIKTRGQQVTLRCSPISGHKSVSWYQQVLGQGPQFIFQYYEKEERGRGNFPDRFSARQFPNYSSELNVNALLLGDSALYLCASSYWNLNYGYTFGSGTRLTVV.